This TCR beta chain was retrieved from a study of identifying expanded T cells in peripheral blood. TCRdb keeps only in-frame clones here, not all; method: immunoSEQ multiplex PCR. In the table there are tens of thousands of clones, around 86% of which are singletons. With 6 bases clipped from V and 4 bases from J, the junction kept 9 bases outside the gene matches. Per the germline V gene, CDR1 is LNHDA and CDR2 is SQIVND (reference sequence). There are 15 residues in the CDR3. This chain links TRBV19 with TRBJ2-1; 7 bases line up with TRBD2. This TCR came from a person aged 18 to 69 in good health. Sequencing was carried out using blood. The CDR3 nucleotides read TGTGCCAGTAGCTCAGCCTCTAGCGGATACAATGAGCAGTTCTTC. Protein product: CASSSASSGYNEQFF.